The present entry profiles one T cell receptor beta chain with its context. Its antigen is not identified. This sample is part of a study of cytomegalovirus exposure and HLA in healthy donors. This PCR relied on a set of 60 Vbeta primers and 13 Jbeta primers. Using immunoSEQ multiplex PCR, the repertoire was profiled, and TCRdb retains in-frame clones only, with some absent. The sample has tens of thousands of clones, approximately 76% seen once. Whole-study results and caveats: Most TCR sequences showed up rarely, but some public TCRs showed up in many donors.

Sequenced sample: PBMCs. The TCR originated in a male donor in good health and CMV-seronegative.

CDR3 in DNA: TGCGCCAGCAGCTTGGGGGACAGGGTAATTTTTCCCGGGGAGCTGTTTTTT. It is translated as CASSLGDRVIFPGELFF. V and J are TRBV5-1 and TRBJ2-2; 9 bases map to TRBD1. This CDR3 contains 17 residues. CDR1 and CDR2 from the germline V gene are SGHRS and YFSETQ. Trimming at V came to 0 bases and at J to 6 bases, leaving 9 bases not matched to a gene.